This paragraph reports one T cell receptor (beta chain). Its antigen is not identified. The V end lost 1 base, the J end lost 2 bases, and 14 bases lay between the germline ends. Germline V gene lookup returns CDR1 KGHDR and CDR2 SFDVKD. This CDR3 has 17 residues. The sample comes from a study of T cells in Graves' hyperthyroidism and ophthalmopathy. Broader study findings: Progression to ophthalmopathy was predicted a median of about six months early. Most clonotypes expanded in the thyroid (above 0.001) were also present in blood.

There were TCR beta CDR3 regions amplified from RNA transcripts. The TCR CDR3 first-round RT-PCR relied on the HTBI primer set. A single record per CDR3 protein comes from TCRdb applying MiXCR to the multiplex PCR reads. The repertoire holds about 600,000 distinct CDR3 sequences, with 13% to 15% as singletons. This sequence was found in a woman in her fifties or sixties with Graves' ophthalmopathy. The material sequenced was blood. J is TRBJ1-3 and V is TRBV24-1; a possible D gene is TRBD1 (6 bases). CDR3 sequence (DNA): TGTGCCACCAGTGATTTCTTTGTGGCAGGGGCTGGAAACACCATATATTTT. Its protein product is CATSDFFVAGAGNTIYF.